This T cell receptor (beta chain) derives from a study of blood T cell repertoires in COVID-19. In the study overall: Specimens from acute and convalescent COVID-19 originated in the United States, Italy and Spain. In each case, the material was cDNA or gDNA derived from T cells, B-cell-depleted T cells, or PBMCs.

In the source study's methods: How many nucleated cells were present was estimated from reference gene primer amplification. Some clones are missing from TCRdb's copy, which holds only in-frame ones; the method was immunoSEQ multiplex PCR. The DNA was the basis for D and trimming; V, J and clone size are from that table. The repertoire consists of approximately 150,000 clones, with 81% occurring once and the leading ten covering around 9.9%. The CDR3 sequence is 15 residues long. Germline values: CDR1 SGHRS, CDR2 YFSETQ. The trim removed 5 bases at V and 10 bases at J, leaving 14 bases unmatched. The specimen was peripheral blood. The sequence was obtained from a human donor in a cohort sampled during active COVID-19. This chain joins TRBV5-1 and TRBJ2-1, with 8 bases that match TRBD2. CDR3 residues: CASSSTGTPGGEQFF. The CDR3 bases are TGCGCCAGCAGTTCAACTGGGACCCCGGGGGGGGAGCAGTTCTTC.